This TCR beta chain was obtained from a study of blood T cells in healthy people across ages. Findings and limits, study-wide: Considered underestimates were the diversity estimates obtained from one million T cells. More naive CD4+ cells and higher diversity marked long-lived donors relative to aged donors.

The CDR3 is 12 residues long. Per germline, CDR1 LGHNA and CDR2 YSLEER. Trimming took off 4 bases at V and 9 bases at J, with 12 bases between the two ends. Note on this clonotype: Its antigen remains unidentified.

With a J-beta primer mix and a sample-barcoded 5' primer, a second PCR ran 7 to 11 cycles. TCRdb reanalysed the 5' RACE reads using MiXCR and keeps one entry per CDR3 protein. The sample records around 790,000 distinct CDR3 sequences, approximately 48% being singletons. The sequenced sample consisted of blood. This receptor was obtained from a man in his 60s in good health. The chain links TRBV4-3 to TRBJ1-1; D gene unclear. CDR3 DNA sequence: TGCGCCAGCAGCCGCGAGGGCAGTAAAGCTTTCTTT. Translation: CASSREGSKAFF.